This T cell receptor beta chain stems from a study of cytomegalovirus exposure and HLA in healthy donors listed by TCRdb under 2017. In terms of the full investigation: In an earlier analysis of 550 to 750 of the donors, under 300 Gb of sequence data and roughly 100 million unique TCR beta sequences from approximately 180 million T cells were reported. Rather than using new phenotypic data, the later analysis identified candidate immune exposures from TCR beta sequences and from how often those sequences occurred across donors. The study combined high-throughput TCR immunosequencing, statistical association of individual TCRs with disease status, and machine learning to predict cytomegalovirus infection status. The genetic ancestry cluster associated with self-reported Caucasian donors included about 81% of the approximately 400 genotyped donors. HLA typing covered class I and class II loci at four-digit resolution. The T cell repertoires of several hundred subjects were profiled by immunosequencing and related to cytomegalovirus serostatus. Typing coverage differed by locus: A, B, C, DRB1 and DQB1 were typed in roughly 620-640 donors, DQA1 in approximately 520, DPA1 in around 600, and DPB1 in 400 to 480. Besides the first cohort of hundreds of subjects, a separate validation cohort made up of 120 different subjects was used. A later genetic analysis took genome-wide SNP genotypes for about 65% of the 666 donors and used that subset as a discovery cohort. Donor age, sex, ethnicity and CMV serostatus were compiled together with the repertoire data. About five DR-DQ haplotypes were treated as single units for association and clustering because of strong linkage in the cohort. The study was designed to test whether signatures of past pathogen exposure could be identified by cataloging public T cell receptors. Roughly 300 gigabases of sequencing data and some 85 million unique TCR sequences were included in an early release covering about 600 HLA-typed donors. In an earlier analysis of roughly 600 of the donors, high-throughput TCR beta sequencing was used to judge whether each TCR beta V gene segment behaved as functional or pseudogenic. Every repertoire in the discovery cohort had been generated on one and the same sequencing platform. To study patterns of TCR occurrence, a later analysis re-analyzed previously published TCR beta repertoires from more than 550 donors and added high-resolution HLA genotyping. Across roughly 420 genotyped donors of the cohort, an average of 235,054 unique TCR beta nucleotide sequences per donor were sequenced, and around 20% of those sequences were non-productive. Results and caveats for the whole study, not just this receptor: CMV serostatus was the only immune exposure information available for the cohort. In a later analysis, HLA-associated TCR beta chains were found to be more clonally expanded and to have lower generation probabilities than equally common non-associated chains. Assigning TCR associations to individual alleles was difficult when HLA alleles, especially DR and DQ, strongly co-occurred. The cohort was sequenced for TCR beta chains only, and without alpha or paired-chain data the features that could be detected were limited. Presence/absence analyses assumed roughly uniform sequencing depth across donors, an assumption that may not hold. According to a later analysis, most CMV-associated TCR beta chains appeared to be HLA-restricted, and the HLA associations seemed to be driven largely by CMV exposure. In a later analysis, TCR association rates were found to vary across HLA loci, with the most associated TCRs seen for DRB1 alleles and the fewest for HLA-C alleles. Three of the identified cytomegalovirus-associated TCR beta chains were confirmed in vitro to be specific for cytomegalovirus antigens. A group of highly shared sequence variants was considered likely to be a technical artifact of the sequencing pipeline. At a false discovery rate of 0.05, a later analysis linked under 20,000 TCR beta sequences to specific HLA alleles. The study gave a list of 150 to 200 TCR beta chains associated with cytomegalovirus. It was suggested by the authors that the approach could potentially be generalized to other disease states and immunological phenotypes. In a later analysis, several top co-occurrence clusters were reported to appear linked to parvovirus B19, influenza, CMV and Epstein-Barr virus. Cytomegalovirus status was reported to be diagnosed by the classifier with high specificity and sensitivity in both the original and validation cohorts. Correlated functional status among segregating V segments might reflect linkage disequilibrium, but an unknown experimental factor could not be ruled out. Because some donors lacked HLA typing at each locus, the association tests relied only on the typed subset. Because the 87-base-pair reads could not distinguish some IMGT-functional V segments, including TRBV6-2 and TRBV6-3, those segments were excluded. Most TCR sequences were observed very rarely across donors, whereas some public TCRs were present in many individuals. Seventeen rarely observed V segments, including chromosome 9 orphons, were excluded from the earlier analysis of some 590 of the donors because counts were too low. A further reported finding was that TCR beta sequences accurately predicted the HLA-A and HLA-B alleles for most subjects in the first cohort. According to a later genetic analysis, donors in an Asian-associated ancestry cluster had fewer N-insertions in productive TCRs than the approximately 690-donor mean. A later genetic analysis associated a missense DCLRE1C variant with V-gene and J-gene trimming of TCR beta chains, and an independent cohort replicated the association. Broadly in line with IMGT annotations, most TCR beta V segments showed up in productive rearrangements about 87% or about 30% of the time in an earlier analysis of 450 to 750 of the donors.

The receptor library was made with the immunoSEQ multiplex PCR assay. For the multiplex PCR, a mixture combining 60 forward primers for TCR Vbeta segments and 13 reverse primers for TCR Jbeta segments was used. Amplification of the CDR3 region of rearranged TCR beta genes was performed with a multiplex PCR assay on genomic DNA. The Illumina HiSeq System was used to sequence the amplified TCR beta libraries as 87-base-pair reads. On the authors' methods: A later analysis counted some 80 million unique TCR beta chains across the 550 to 700 repertoires, and some 11 million of these chains were shared by at least two donors. A nearest-neighbor algorithm error-corrected the raw reads and collapsed the reads into unique sequences, merging closely related sequences to remove PCR and sequencing errors. Alignment of CDR3 sequences to IMGT reference sequences was used to assign V, D and J gene segments. For a sequence to be retained, a match of at least six nucleotides to both a V gene segment and a J gene segment was required. Rearrangements were classified as productive when the CDR3 lacked stop codons and remained in frame with V and J, and all other rearrangements were classified as non-productive. Following IMGT convention, CDR3 was defined as the stretch from the second conserved V-encoded cysteine to the conserved J-encoded phenylalanine. Sequences without an unambiguous match to a single V gene segment were excluded from the earlier analysis of over 500 of the donors. In an earlier analysis of several hundred of the donors, V segments were called functional above 56.7% productive rearrangements and were called segregating when the between-donor standard deviation exceeded 5%. A statistical classification framework was built to diagnose cytomegalovirus status from the catalog of TCR beta chain sequences. In a later analysis, TCR nucleotide sequences were compared against IMGT/GENE-DB human TR gene sequences so that V and J genes could be assigned. Using the TCRdist pipeline, a later analysis assigned CDR3 sequences along with most-parsimonious VDJ recombination scenarios. A later analysis defined each TCR beta chain by its CDR3 amino acid sequence plus V-gene family, and excluded reads lacking a unique V-gene family. In a later analysis, approximately 640 highly shared, low-generation-probability nucleotide sequences were removed to address suspected cross-contamination and a sequencing artifact. In a later analysis, a clonal expansion index for each public chain was calculated from normalized within-repertoire ranks of inferred template counts. In a later analysis, generation probabilities were computed using a VDJ recombination model fitted to out-of-frame rearrangements, and the results were checked against IGoR. A later analysis scored TCR-TCR, TCR-HLA and TCR-CMV co-occurrence with hypergeometric tests, applying a repertoire-size bias correction to TCR pairs. A later analysis estimated false discovery rates by permuting HLA or CMV assignments 20 times. In a later analysis, co-occurring TCRs were grouped using DBSCAN, and TCRdist sequence similarity was added for clustering within HLA-allele-positive subsets. Co-occurrence clustering excluded repertoires with fewer than 30,000 or more than 120,000 public chains, plus five with anomalous nucleotide sharing. The table was pulled from immuneACCESS by TCRdb, which kept in-frame rearrangements only. Such tables lose some clones; where checked, under half of the loss comes from unresolved V genes, and the rest has no known cause. The DNA gave D and trimming, while V, J and clone size come from that table. This sample's table contains 87,000 or so clones. 15% of the sample goes to the ten largest clones.

The cohort was made up of 666 healthy bone marrow donors. At the time of sampling, every cohort member was nominally healthy, though immune exposures that went unrecorded were likely present. The donor tested CMV seropositive, placing the donor among the 250 to 350 seropositive members of the cohort. A peripheral blood sample was collected from each donor, and TCR beta sequencing was performed on peripheral blood mononuclear cells. The Qiagen DNeasy Blood Extraction Kit was used to extract genomic DNA from the blood cell samples. About this clone: Its cognate antigen has yet to be identified.

Via the germline V gene, CDR1 is MNHEY and CDR2 SVGAGI. Relative to germline, V is 8 bases shorter and J is 3 bases shorter, with 11 bases between their ends. The CDR3, cysteine through phenylalanine, is 13 amino acids long. Just CDR3 DNA is preserved here, 39 bases in frame from base 1. The sequence was obtained from a man aged 50 to 59 in good health and CMV-seropositive. Sequenced input: PBMCs. The chain employs TRBV6-5 and TRBJ1-5, with no reliable assignment of the D segment. The CDR3 corresponds to CASRGGSNQPQHF. The DNA is as follows: TGTGCCAGCCGAGGCGGGTCCAATCAGCCCCAGCATTTT.